The 23 T cell receptor beta chains below were found in one sample sequenced in a study of T cells in Graves' hyperthyroidism and ophthalmopathy. Amplified TCR beta CDR3 regions came from RNA transcripts. TCR CDR3 regions were first amplified by RT-PCR with HTBI primers. A single record per CDR3 protein comes from TCRdb applying MiXCR to the multiplex PCR reads. This sample has some 580,000 distinct CDR3 sequences, with 16% found just once. The sequencing sample was made of blood. The source of these receptors is a woman aged 40 to 50 with Graves' ophthalmopathy.

The V gene is TRBV20-1, the J gene TRBJ1-6, with unresolved D. Trimming took off 3 bases at V and 0 bases at J, with 9 bases between the two ends. Germline CDR1 reads DFQATT; CDR2 reads SNEGSKA (reference sequence). The CDR3 spans 15 residues. The chain's CDR3 is CSASVGSSYNSPLHF. In DNA, the CDR3 is TGCAGTGCTAGTGTGGGGAGCTCCTATAATTCACCCCTCCACTTT.

This clonotype was detected ten times or more. The rearrangement joins TRBV3-1 to TRBJ1-2, with 8 bases fitting TRBD1. Losses at the gene ends were 0 bases for V and 3 bases for J; bases not matched to a gene: 6. Germline V lookup: CDR1 LGHDT, CDR2 YNNKEL (reference sequence). CDR3 length: 16 amino acids. The CDR3: CASSQELAGGYYGYTF. The CDR3 region has the DNA TGTGCCAGCAGCCAAGAATTGGCAGGGGGCTACTATGGCTACACCTTC.

This chain links TRBV4-2 with TRBJ2-1; TRBD2 aligns across 11 bases. The CDR3 is 16 residues long. The trim removed 1 base at V and 5 bases at J, leaving 4 bases unmatched. The germline CDR1 and CDR2 sequences are LGHNA and YNFKEQ. The CDR3 DNA sequence: TGTGCCAGCAGCCAAGTGTCGGGACTAGCGGACAATGAGCAGTTCTTC. This translates into CASSQVSGLADNEQFF.

The rearrangement joins TRBV15 to TRBJ2-7; D remains ambiguous. Per the germline V gene, CDR1 is LNHNV and CDR2 is YYDKDF (reference sequence). V was cut by 0 bases and J by 3 bases, with 9 bases left in between. The CDR3 has 14 amino acids. Here the CDR3 DNA reads TGTGCCACCAGCAGAGATCTAGGGCGCTACGAGCAGTACTTC. This translates into CATSRDLGRYEQYF.

This chain uses TRBV7-9 with TRBJ1-3, with 7 positions matching TRBD1. This CDR3 is 17 amino acids long. Germline lookup yields CDR1 SEHNR and CDR2 FQNEAQ (reference sequence). J gave up 3 bases and V 5 bases, and 13 bases lay outside the gene matches. The CDR3 protein is CASSLRGGDSRGNTIYF. DNA for the CDR3: TGTGCCAGCAGCCTCAGAGGGGGGGACAGCCGTGGAAACACCATATATTTT.

V and J are TRBV29-1 and TRBJ1-2, with 7 bases identical to TRBD1. The V gene's germline CDR1 is SQVTM and CDR2 ANQGSEA. The ends lost 7 bases at V and 7 bases at J; junction bases unmatched: 15. The CDR3 has 14 residues. CDR3 residues: CSAPRQGDYGGYTF. The CDR3 bases are TGCAGCGCACCGAGGCAGGGGGATTATGGTGGCTACACCTTC.

J is TRBJ1-5 and V is TRBV7-9; D unclear. V lost 4 bases to trimming and J lost 1 base, with 8 bases between them. Germline V gene sequence: CDR1 SEHNR, CDR2 FQNEAQ (reference sequence). CDR3 length: 14 residues. CDR3 protein: CASSSAGSNQPQHF. In nucleotides, the CDR3 is TGTGCCAGCAGCTCGGCGGGGAGCAATCAGCCCCAGCATTTT. Combining the CDR3 with reference TRBV7-9 and TRBJ1-5 gives the whole variable domain DTGVSQNPRHKITKRGQNVTFRCDPISEHNRLYWYRQTLGQGPEFLTYFQNEAQLEKSRLLSDRFSAERPKGSFSTLEIQRTEQGDSAMYLCASSSAGSNQPQHFGDGTRLSIL.

The table lists this clonotype with many counts. The chain links TRBV5-1 to TRBJ2-4; D perhaps matches TRBD2 (6 bases). Trimming removed 7 bases at V and 2 bases at J, with 10 bases between. CDR1 is SGHRS and CDR2 is YFSETQ in the germline V gene. The CDR3 runs to 13 residues. The CDR3 region is CASRGASKNIQYF. The CDR3, as DNA: TGCGCCAGCCGCGGGGCGTCCAAAAACATTCAGTACTTC.

This clonotype was recorded many times. V usage is TRBV30 and J usage is TRBJ1-5; D gene uncertain. Germline assignment: CDR1 GTSNPN and CDR2 SVGIG (reference sequence). The CDR3 covers 14 residues. V dropped 2 bases and J dropped 6 bases, with 14 bases sitting between them. The CDR3 spells CAWSFGGDGQPQHF. CDR3 bases: TGTGCCTGGAGTTTCGGAGGCGATGGTCAGCCCCAGCATTTT.

This clonotype was seen a handful of times. The chain links TRBV3-1 to TRBJ1-2; 8 nucleotides match TRBD1. The V segment lost 1 base and the J segment 4 bases; nucleotides outside the gene matches: 8. The CDR3 covers 16 residues. Germline V gene data show CDR1 as LGHDT and CDR2 as YNNKEL (reference sequence). CDR3 in DNA: TGTGCCAGCAGCCAAGGGGAAACAGGGGGGGCCTATGGCTACACCTTC. It yields the protein CASSQGETGGAYGYTF.

Of note for this clonotype: With a much larger clone just one base away, this may be a read error. This chain uses TRBV7-9 with TRBJ2-3; tentative D call: TRBD2 (6 bases). Germline assignment: CDR1 SEHNR and CDR2 FQNEAQ (reference sequence). The CDR3 sequence is 13 residues long. The CDR3 DNA reads as TGTGCCAGCATTCGAGCGGGCGCAGATGCGCAGTATTTT. Amino acids: CASIRAGADAQYF.

The chain employs TRBV20-1 and TRBJ2-1; D gene unclear. Germline V gives CDR1 DFQATT, CDR2 SNEGSKA (reference sequence). The length of the CDR3 is 13 residues. Trimming stripped 0 bases from V and 9 bases from J, with 12 bases between. Here the CDR3 reads CSARDSRGPEQFF. CDR3 in DNA: TGCAGTGCTAGAGATAGCCGAGGCCCTGAGCAGTTCTTC.

This clonotype has at least ten counts. The chain employs TRBV10-3 and TRBJ2-1; 9 bases are shared with TRBD2. The V gene's germline CDR1 is ENHRY and CDR2 SYGVKD. Losses at the gene ends were 2 bases for V and 6 bases for J; bases not matched to a gene: 5. This CDR3 has 15 amino acids. CDR3 sequence (DNA): TGTGCCATCAGTGAGATAGCGGGAGTTGGCAATGAGCAGTTCTTC. As protein: CAISEIAGVGNEQFF.

V usage is TRBV14 and J usage is TRBJ2-3; 7 bases align to TRBD2. V lost 3 bases to trimming and J lost 2 bases; unmatched junction nucleotides: 8. CDR3 length: 16 residues. Germline assignment: CDR1 SGHDN and CDR2 FVKESK. CDR3 in amino acids: CASSHLVLADTDTQYF. In nucleotides, the CDR3 is TGTGCCAGCAGCCACCTCGTGCTAGCGGACACAGATACGCAGTATTTT. The variable domain in full, with the rest retrieved from reference TRBV14 and TRBJ2-3, is EAGVTQFPSHSVIEKGQTVTLRCDPISGHDNLYWYRRVMGKEIKFLLHFVKESKQDESGMPNNRFLAERTGGTYSTLKVQPAELEDSGVYFCASSHLVLADTDTQYFGPGTRLTVL.

V gene TRBV7-3 combines with J gene TRBJ1-3; 7 nucleotides agree with TRBD1. CDR1 and CDR2 (germline): SGHTA, FQGTGA. The CDR3 sequence is 15 residues long. V shed 3 bases, J shed 0 bases, and the junction held 2 bases outside the gene matches. The CDR3: CASSLTGNSGNTIYF. CDR3 in DNA: TGTGCCAGCAGCTTGACAGGGAACTCTGGAAACACCATATATTTT.

This chain links TRBV6-1 with TRBJ2-7; maybe TRBD2 (7 bases). This CDR3 is 15 amino acids long. Between the trimmed V and J ends, which lost 7 bases and 2 bases, there was a span of 18 bases. Per the germline V gene, CDR1 is MNHNS and CDR2 is SASEGT. CDR3 sequence reads: CASTLRGGGPYEQYF. CDR3 nucleotide sequence: TGTGCCAGCACCTTGCGAGGGGGGGGGCCCTACGAGCAGTACTTC.

A few counts support this clonotype. It may be a read error: a sequence one base away is much more abundant. The rearrangement links TRBV6-2 or TRBV6-3 to TRBJ1-1; 10 bases line up with TRBD1. Germline values: CDR1 MNHEY, CDR2 SVGEGT. The CDR3 length is 16 residues. The CDR3 loop is CASSYGDRGWNTGAFF. CDR3 sequence (DNA): TGTGCCAGCAGTTACGGGGACAGGGGATGGAACACTGGAGCTTTCTTT.

There are many counts of this clonotype. The gene calls are TRBV11-2 and TRBJ1-1, with D possibly being TRBD1 (5 bases). V was trimmed by 1 base and J by 4 bases, leaving 10 bases between them. The CDR3 runs 14 residues. Germline V gene lookup returns CDR1 SGHAT and CDR2 FQNNGV. The CDR3: CASSLGGVATEAFF. In DNA form, the CDR3 reads TGTGCCAGCAGCTTAGGAGGGGTGGCCACTGAAGCTTTCTTT.

This clonotype was counted many times. Germline and junction disagree at one end, which may indicate a read error. The rearrangement uses TRBV2 and TRBJ2-1; 7 bases match TRBD1. CDR3 size: 13 residues. CDR1 is SNHLY, CDR2 FYNNEI, per germline. For the CDR3, the DNA is TGTGCCGGACAGGATCCGAACTACAATGAGCGGTTCTTC. The encoded protein is CAGQDPNYNERFF.

J is TRBJ2-7 and V is TRBV30; unclear D gene. This CDR3 is 10 amino acids long. Trimming pared 5 bases from V and 0 bases from J, leaving 2 bases between. The germline gives CDR1 GTSNPN, CDR2 SVGIG (reference sequence). The DNA of the CDR3 is TGTGCCTGGGGCTCCTACGAGCAGTACTTC. Protein: CAWGSYEQYF. Combining the CDR3 with reference TRBV30 and TRBJ2-7 gives the whole variable domain SQTIHQWPATLVQPVGSPLSLECTVEGTSNPNLYWYRQAAGRGLQLLFYSVGIGQISSEVPQNLSASRPQDRQFILSSKKLLLSDSGFYLCAWGSYEQYFGPGTRLTVT.

This clonotype has only a few counts. The V call is TRBV5-1, the J call TRBJ2-5, with a tentative D call TRBD2 (5 bases). From germline, CDR1 is SGHRS and CDR2 YFSETQ. The CDR3 totals 13 residues. Trimming cost V 4 bases and J 3 bases, with 10 bases left between them. The CDR3 coding sequence is TGCGCCAGCAGCGAGGGAAGAAAAGAGACCCAGTACTTC. It yields the protein CASSEGRKETQYF.

V is TRBV5-1 and J is TRBJ1-6, with TRBD1 as a possible D gene (6 bases). V was pared by 2 bases and J by 2 bases, with 14 bases between. The germline V gene encodes CDR1 SGHRS and CDR2 YFSETQ. The CDR3 is 17 amino acids. The CDR3 coding sequence is TGCGCCAGCAGCTTTTCACAGGGTGGCGCCTATAATTCACCCCTCCACTTT. This gives the protein CASSFSQGGAYNSPLHF.

This clonotype showed up many times. The rearrangement links TRBV5-1 to TRBJ2-2; TRBD2 matches at 10 bases. Germline-derived CDR1 and CDR2 are SGHRS and YFSETQ. This CDR3 has 16 residues. V was clipped by 3 bases and J by 6 bases; unmatched bases: 8. The CDR3 reads CASSSWTSGSAGELFF. For the CDR3, the DNA is TGCGCCAGCAGCTCCTGGACTAGCGGTTCCGCCGGGGAGCTGTTTTTT.